What follows describes a single T cell receptor (beta chain). Its antigen is unidentified. A CD45RA-negative memory subset and a CD45RA+ naive subset were separated from the CD4+ cells. The CDR3 loop spans 20 amino acids. Trimming at V came to 1 base and at J to 0 bases, leaving 14 bases not matched to a gene. Germline lookup yields CDR1 SGDLS and CDR2 YYNGEE. These data are taken from a study of shared clonotypes between healthy human individuals. The study's findings and limits: Among the subsets, naive ones generally showed larger estimated richness than memory ones.

Clones were read by immunoSEQ multiplex PCR, and TCRdb kept only the in-frame ones, dropping some. The sample has approximately 530,000 clones; almost 97% are singletons. The source is a woman aged 25 to 39 in good health. Sequencing was carried out using naive CD4+ T cells sorted from blood. Subset defined: CD45RA+ positively selected. This chain joins TRBV9 and TRBJ2-1; 9 positions match TRBD2. CDR3 protein: CASSVTEGSSSGSSYNEQFF. Written as DNA, the CDR3 is TGTGCCAGCAGCGTAACGGAAGGGAGTAGTAGCGGGAGCTCCTACAATGAGCAGTTCTTC.